The 13 T cell receptor beta chains below were found in one sample sequenced in a study of shared clonotypes between healthy human individuals. Terminally differentiated effector memory CD45RA+ cells were left out of the naive CD8 fraction, which was CD45RO-negative and positively selected for CCR7. TCRdb's copy holds only in-frame clones and misses some; the assay was immunoSEQ multiplex PCR. The table lists some 2,100,000 clones, about 92% of them singletons. What was sequenced was naive CD8+ T cells from PBMCs. These receptors originate from a man aged 18-30 years in good health. Some clones in this sample may be carry-over from other donors' samples.

The CDR3 loop reads CASSLARGRETEAFF. DNA for the CDR3: TGTGCCAGCAGCTTAGCCAGGGGGCGCGAGACTGAAGCTTTCTTT. The chain recombines TRBV7-6 with TRBJ1-1, with TRBD1 identical over 8 bases. V gave up 0 bases and J gave up 5 bases; unmatched junction bases: 5. The germline gives CDR1 SGHVS, CDR2 FNYEAQ. This CDR3 is 15 amino acids long.

The J gene is TRBJ1-4, the V gene TRBV28; D gene ambiguous. Per germline, CDR1 MDHEN and CDR2 SYDVKM. Between the trimmed V and J ends, which lost 4 bases and 4 bases, there was a span of 19 bases. This CDR3 spans 17 amino acids. CDR3: CASSSQVADEYNEKLFF. CDR3 coding DNA: TGTGCCAGCAGTTCCCAGGTTGCTGATGAATATAATGAAAAACTGTTTTTT. The full variable domain, with the rest looked up from reference TRBV28 and TRBJ1-4, is DVKVTQSSRYLVKRTGEKVFLECVQDMDHENMFWYRQDPGLGLRLIYFSYDVKMKEKGDIPEGYSVSREKKERFSLILESASTNQTSMYLCASSSQVADEYNEKLFFGSGTQLSVL.

The J gene is TRBJ2-5, the V gene TRBV27; 8 bases line up with TRBD1. The V and J ends lost 4 bases and 5 bases, in that order; junction bases with no gene match: 12. The germline gives CDR1 MNHEY, CDR2 SMNVEV (reference sequence). The CDR3 is made up of 16 amino acids. CDR3 residues: CASSSDKNRDRETQYF. For the CDR3, the DNA is TGTGCCAGCAGTTCCGATAAGAACCGGGACAGGGAGACCCAGTACTTC.

Worth noting for this clone: Other DNA sequences in the same sample also yield this CDR3. This chain's CDR3 is CASSSGGDYEQYF. CDR3 in DNA: TGTGCCAGCAGTTCCGGGGGCGACTACGAGCAGTACTTC. The chain recombines TRBV27 with TRBJ2-7; D might be TRBD1 or TRBD2, each matching 6 bases. Looked up from germline, CDR1 is MNHEY and CDR2 is SMNVEV (reference sequence). The CDR3 is made up of 13 amino acids. V lost 4 bases and J lost 3, with 10 bases in between.

The chain has TRBV6-1 and TRBJ2-5; 10 bases are shared with TRBD2. The V segment lost 3 bases and the J segment 4 bases; nucleotides outside the gene matches: 14. The CDR3 covers 18 residues. The germline CDR1 and CDR2 sequences are MNHNS and SASEGT. The CDR3: CASSDEGSSGRNRETQYF. DNA of the CDR3: TGTGCCAGCAGTGATGAGGGCTCTAGCGGGAGAAACCGAGAGACCCAGTACTTC.

The chain has TRBV13 and TRBJ2-1; D unresolved. The CDR3 runs 15 residues. V lost 2 bases and J lost 7, with 15 bases in between. CDR1 is PRHDT and CDR2 is FYEKMQ in the germline V gene (reference sequence). Written as DNA, the CDR3 is TGTGCCAGCAGCTTATTAAATTCCGTACCGAATGAGCAGTTCTTC. As protein: CASSLLNSVPNEQFF.

V and J are TRBV7-2 and TRBJ2-1, with 9 bases that match TRBD2. Germline V gives CDR1 SGHTA, CDR2 FQGNSA. The CDR3 totals 16 residues. Germline trimming cut 4 bases from V and 8 bases from J; bases unmatched to any gene: 12. CDR3 DNA sequence: TGTGCCAGCAGCTACCTTATGGTAGCGGGAGTCCATGAGCAGTTCTTC. Translating gives CASSYLMVAGVHEQFF.

The V call is TRBV28, the J call TRBJ2-5; 8 bases match TRBD1. The germline V gene encodes CDR1 MDHEN and CDR2 SYDVKM. The CDR3 loop spans 15 amino acids. With 1 base clipped from V and 4 bases from J, the junction kept 5 bases outside the gene matches. The CDR3 loop is CASSLSQGAGETQYF. The CDR3 DNA reads TGTGCCAGCAGTTTATCGCAGGGGGCTGGAGAGACCCAGTACTTC.

The chain uses TRBV15 and TRBJ1-2; no clear D. The V end was cut by 6 bases, the J end by 8 bases, with 22 bases between. This CDR3 region has 15 residues. Germline lookup yields CDR1 LNHNV and CDR2 YYDKDF (reference sequence). The CDR3 here is CATRQSGLSPGGYTF. The DNA for the CDR3 is TGTGCCACCAGGCAATCAGGACTTTCCCCTGGAGGCTACACCTTC.

This clone was detected only a few times. The sample carries other DNA sequences with the same CDR3. This sequence joins TRBV5-1 and TRBJ1-1; a possible D gene is TRBD1 (5 bases). The CDR3 is 15 amino acids. Trimming took 0 bases from V and 5 from J, leaving 14 bases between them. Looked up from germline, CDR1 is SGHRS and CDR2 is YFSETQ. CDR3 in amino acids: CASSLAQGGNTEAFF. DNA for the CDR3: TGCGCCAGCAGCTTGGCCCAGGGAGGGAATACTGAAGCTTTCTTT.

V is TRBV5-1 and J is TRBJ2-7; 7 positions agree with TRBD1. This CDR3 contains 17 residues. The ends lost 2 bases at V and 0 bases at J; junction bases unmatched: 11. Germline loops: CDR1 SGHRS, CDR2 YFSETQ. CDR3 in amino acids: CASSLRVPTGSSYEQYF. The CDR3 DNA reads TGCGCCAGCAGCTTACGAGTTCCGACAGGGAGCTCCTACGAGCAGTACTTC. Drawing the rest from reference TRBV5-1 and TRBJ2-7, the complete variable domain is KAGVTQTPRYLIKTRGQQVTLSCSPISGHRSVSWYQQTPGQGLQFLFEYFSETQRNKGNFPGRFSGRQFSNSRSEMNVSTLELGDSALYLCASSLRVPTGSSYEQYFGPGTRLTVT.

This CDR3 is CASSPGPSGRNEQFF. CDR3 DNA: TGTGCCAGCAGCCCTGGCCCTAGCGGGAGAAATGAGCAGTTCTTC. The V call is TRBV7-9, the J call TRBJ2-1; TRBD2 agrees at 10 bases. There are 15 residues in the CDR3. Germline lookup yields CDR1 SEHNR and CDR2 FQNEAQ (reference sequence). Trimming removed 5 bases from V and 7 bases from J; junction bases left unmatched: 8.

The genes are TRBV5-4 and TRBJ2-1; possibly TRBD1 for D (5 bases). The CDR3 spans 14 residues. Germline V gene data show CDR1 as SGHNT and CDR2 as YYREEE (reference sequence). Trimming pared 3 bases from V and 7 bases from J, leaving 14 bases between. In DNA form, the CDR3 reads TGTGCCAGCAGCTATGGAAGGGGAATAAATGAGCAGTTCTTC. Translating gives CASSYGRGINEQFF. The variable domain in full, with the rest retrieved from reference TRBV5-4 and TRBJ2-1, is ETGVTQSPTHLIKTRGQQVTLRCSSQSGHNTVSWYQQALGQGPQFIFQYYREEENGRGNFPPRFSGLQFPNYSSELNVNALELDDSALYLCASSYGRGINEQFFGPGTRLTVL.